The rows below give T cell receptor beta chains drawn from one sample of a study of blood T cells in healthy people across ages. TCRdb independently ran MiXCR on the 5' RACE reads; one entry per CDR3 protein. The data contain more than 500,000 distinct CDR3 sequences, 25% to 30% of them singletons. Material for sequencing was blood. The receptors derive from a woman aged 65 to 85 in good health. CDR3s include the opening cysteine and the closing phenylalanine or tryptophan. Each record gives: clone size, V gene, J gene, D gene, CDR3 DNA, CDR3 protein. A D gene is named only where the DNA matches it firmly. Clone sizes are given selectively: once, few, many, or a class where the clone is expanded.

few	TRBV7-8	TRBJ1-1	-	TGTGCCAGCAGCTTAGTAGGGGGGCTGAACACTGAAGCTTTCTTT	CASSLVGGLNTEAFF
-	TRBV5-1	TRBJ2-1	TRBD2	TGCGCCAGCAGCTTGGTCCCAACTAGCGGCGCCTACAATGAGCAGTTCTTC	CASSLVPTSGAYNEQFF
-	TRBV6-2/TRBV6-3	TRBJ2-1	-	TGTGCCAGCAGGACCTCCTACAATGAGCAGTTCTTC	CASRTSYNEQFF
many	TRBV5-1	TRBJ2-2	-	TGCGCCAGCAGCTCGACGGATTCCGGGGAGCTGTTTTTT	CASSSTDSGELFF
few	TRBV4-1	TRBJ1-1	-	TGCGCCAGCAGCCAAGGGGACGGAAGGAACACTGAAGCTTTCTTT	CASSQGDGRNTEAFF
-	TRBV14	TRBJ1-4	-	TGTGCCAGCAGCCTACAGGGACCTGAAAAACTGTTTTTT	CASSLQGPEKLFF
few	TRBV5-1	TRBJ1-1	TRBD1	TGCGCCAGCAGCCTCACCACCGGGACAGGGCGTTCTTTCTTT	CASSLTTGTGRSFF
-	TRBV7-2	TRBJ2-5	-	TGTGCCAGCAGCTACTACTACGCGGTCCAAGAGACCCAGTACTTC	CASSYYYAVQETQYF
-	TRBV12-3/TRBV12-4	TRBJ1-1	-	TGTGTCAGCAGTTCCCGGGACGGTTACACTGAAGCTTTCTTT	CVSSSRDGYTEAFF
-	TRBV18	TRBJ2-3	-	TGTGCCAGCTCACCACGGGGGAAATGGGCGGGGGCCCGCACAGATACGCAGTATTTT	CASSPRGKWAGARTDTQYF
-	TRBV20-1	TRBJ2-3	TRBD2	TGCAGTGCTAAATCGACTAGCGGCGATTACACAGATACGCAGTATTTT	CSAKSTSGDYTDTQYF
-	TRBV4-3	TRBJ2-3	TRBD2	TGCGCCAGCAGCACTCTAGCGGGGGCTTTCACAGATACGCAGTATTTT	CASSTLAGAFTDTQYF
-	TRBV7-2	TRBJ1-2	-	TGTGCCAGCAGCTTGGCAGGCGTTTATGGCTACACCTTC	CASSLAGVYGYTF
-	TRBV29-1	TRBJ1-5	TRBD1	TGCAGCGTTGGGACCGGGACAGGTCCCGATCAGCCCCAGCATTTT	CSVGTGTGPDQPQHF
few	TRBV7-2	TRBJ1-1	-	TGTGCCAGCAGCTTAGACGGGAACAATGAAGCTTTCTTT	CASSLDGNNEAFF
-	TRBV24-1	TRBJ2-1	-	TGTGCCACCAGTGATTTTTTCGATGAGCAGTTCTTC	CATSDFFDEQFF
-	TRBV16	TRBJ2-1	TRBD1	TGTGCCAGCAGCGGGGGACAGATCTTCAATGAGCAGTTCTTC	CASSGGQIFNEQFF
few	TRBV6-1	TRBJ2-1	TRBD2	TGTGCCAGCAGCGCCGGGACTAGCGTGAACAATGAGCAGTTCTTC	CASSAGTSVNNEQFF
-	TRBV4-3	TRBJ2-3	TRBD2	TGCGCCAGCAGCCAAGACGGAGCGGGGGGGACAGATACGCAGTATTTT	CASSQDGAGGTDTQYF
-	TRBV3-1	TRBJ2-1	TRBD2	TGTGCCAGCAGCCAGACTACGGGACTAGCACGGTTGGCTGAGCAGTTCTTC	CASSQTTGLARLAEQFF
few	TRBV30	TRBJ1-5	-	TGTGCCTGGAACTCAGGGGAGAATCAGCCCCAGCATTTT	CAWNSGENQPQHF
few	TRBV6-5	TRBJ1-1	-	TGTGCCAGCTCTCGGGGGGCCACTGAAGCTTTCTTT	CASSRGATEAFF
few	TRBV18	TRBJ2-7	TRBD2	TGTGCCAGCTCACCGGTTGCGGGGGCCTACGAGCAGTACTTC	CASSPVAGAYEQYF
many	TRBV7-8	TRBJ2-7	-	TGTGCCAGCAGCTTAGCGGACGGTTCCTACGAGCAGTACTTC	CASSLADGSYEQYF
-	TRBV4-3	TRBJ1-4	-	TGCGCCAGCAGCCACCGGACGAGAGGGGAAAAACTGTTTTTT	CASSHRTRGEKLFF
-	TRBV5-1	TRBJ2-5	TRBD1	TGCGCCAGCAGTATGGGACAGGGGGGACAGACCCAGTACTTC	CASSMGQGGQTQYF
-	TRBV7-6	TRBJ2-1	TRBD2	TGTGCCAGCAGTTACCAAGCGGGGGGACCGCAGTTCTTC	CASSYQAGGPQFF
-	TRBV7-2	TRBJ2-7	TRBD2	TGTGCCAGCAGCTCGGGACTAGCGGGGCCCGAGCAGTACTTC	CASSSGLAGPEQYF
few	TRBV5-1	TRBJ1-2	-	TGCGCCAGCAGCCCCGACCCGGGGGCCTATGGCTACACCTTC	CASSPDPGAYGYTF
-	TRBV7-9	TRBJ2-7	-	TGTGCCAGCAGCCCGAGAGTCGGGACTGAATCTCCTACCTACGAGCAGTACTTC	CASSPRVGTESPTYEQYF
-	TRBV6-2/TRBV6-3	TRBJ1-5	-	TGTGCCAGCAGTTACAGGGATCAGCCCCAGCATTTT	CASSYRDQPQHF
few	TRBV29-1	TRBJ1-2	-	TGCAGCGTTGAGGGCAGGGGAGACTATGACTACACCTTC	CSVEGRGDYDYTF
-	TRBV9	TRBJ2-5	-	TGTGCCAGCAGTGTGGGGGAGACCCAAGAGACCCAGTACTTC	CASSVGETQETQYF
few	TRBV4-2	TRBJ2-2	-	TGTGCCAGCAGCCAATGGGGGAACACCGGGGAGCTGTTTTTT	CASSQWGNTGELFF
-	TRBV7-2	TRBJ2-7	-	TGTGCCAGCAGCTTAAGCAGCGCAGGCAGCTCCTACGAGCAGTACTTC	CASSLSSAGSSYEQYF
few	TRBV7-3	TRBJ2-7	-	TGTGCCAGCAGCCGAGAGGAGGGACGCGAGCAGTACTTC	CASSREEGREQYF
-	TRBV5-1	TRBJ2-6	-	TGCGCCAGCAGCTTTGCAACCGGGACACGGCTCTCTGGGGCCAACGTCCTGACTTTC	CASSFATGTRLSGANVLTF
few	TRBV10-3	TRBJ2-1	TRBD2	TGTGCCATCAGTGAGTTCCCCTTAGCGGGGGGCTCCGTTTCCTACAATGAGCAGTTCTTC	CAISEFPLAGGSVSYNEQFF
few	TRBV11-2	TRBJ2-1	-	TGTGCCAGCAGCCCAATACAGGGTTCGGTTGAGCAGTTCTTC	CASSPIQGSVEQFF
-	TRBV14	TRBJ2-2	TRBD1	TGTGCCAGCAGCCAAGATGGTGACAGGGGGACCGGGGAGCTGTTTTTT	CASSQDGDRGTGELFF
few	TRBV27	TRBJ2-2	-	TGTGCCAGCAGAAGGGGCTGGGGCGGGGAGCTGTTTTTT	CASRRGWGGELFF
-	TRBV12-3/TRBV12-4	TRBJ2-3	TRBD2	TGTGCCAGCAGCGTGAATAGCGGGGGGGGCGCAGATACGCAGTATTTT	CASSVNSGGGADTQYF
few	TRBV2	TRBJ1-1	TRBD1	TGTGCCGCTTACAGGGGCGAGAACACTGAAGCTTTCTTT	CAAYRGENTEAFF
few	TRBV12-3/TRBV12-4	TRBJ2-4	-	TGTGCCAGCAGTGGCAGGGAGGCGGCCAAAAACATTCAGTACTTC	CASSGREAAKNIQYF
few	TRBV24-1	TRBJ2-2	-	TGTGCCACCAGTCAAACCGGGGAGCTGTTTTTT	CATSQTGELFF
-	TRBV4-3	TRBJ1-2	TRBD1	TGCGCCAGCAGCCAAGATCCGACGGACAGGGGTAACTATGGCTACACCTTC	CASSQDPTDRGNYGYTF
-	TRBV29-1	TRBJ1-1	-	TGCAGCGTTAAAGTTCAGGGCCCCACTGAAGCTTTCTTT	CSVKVQGPTEAFF
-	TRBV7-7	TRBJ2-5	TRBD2	TGTGCCAGCAGCCAAGCGGGGATCCAAGAGACCCAGTACTTC	CASSQAGIQETQYF